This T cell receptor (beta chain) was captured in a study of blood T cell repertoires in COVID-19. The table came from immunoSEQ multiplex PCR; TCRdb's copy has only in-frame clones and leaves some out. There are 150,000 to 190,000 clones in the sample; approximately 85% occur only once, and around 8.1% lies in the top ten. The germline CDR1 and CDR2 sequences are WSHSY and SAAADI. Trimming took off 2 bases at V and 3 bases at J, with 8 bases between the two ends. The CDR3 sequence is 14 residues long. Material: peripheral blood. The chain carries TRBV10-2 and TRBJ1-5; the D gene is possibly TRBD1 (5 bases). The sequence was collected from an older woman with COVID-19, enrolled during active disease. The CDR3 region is CASSEQGNNQPQHF. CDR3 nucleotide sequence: TGCGCCAGCAGTGAGCAGGGAAACAATCAGCCCCAGCATTTT.